The rows below give T cell receptor beta chains drawn from one sample of a study of T-cell reconstitution after alpha-beta-depleted transplantation in children. TCRdb re-called the PCR reads through MiXCR, storing one row per CDR3 protein. The sample contains hundreds of thousands of distinct CDR3 sequences, approximately 22% of which appear only once. Here the sequenced sample was PBMCs, mostly from graft donor cells, taken 360 days after TCRalphabeta/CD19-depleted stem cell transplant. These receptors came from a boy less than two years old who had a stem cell transplant for acute myeloid leukemia, so the T cells may come from the graft donor. CDR3s include the opening cysteine and the closing phenylalanine or tryptophan. Fields, in order: D gene, clone size, J gene, V gene, CDR3 protein, CDR3 DNA. D genes are given only for firm matches. Expanded clones are given a class, and other clones once, few, many or no size at all.

. | . | TRBJ2-4 | TRBV21-1 | CASSKGARRAKNIQYF | TGTGCCAGCAGCAAGGGTGCCAGGAGAGCCAAAAACATTCAGTACTTC
TRBD2 | . | TRBJ2-1 | TRBV11-1 | CASSLQPQLAGKYNEQFF | TGTGCCAGCAGCTTGCAGCCTCAACTAGCGGGGAAGTACAATGAGCAGTTCTTC
. | . | TRBJ2-1 | TRBV11-2 | CAIPSGAYNNEQFF | TGTGCCATCCCCTCCGGGGCCTATAACAATGAGCAGTTCTTC
. | . | TRBJ2-5 | TRBV28 | CASSWGISDAETQYF | TGTGCCAGCAGTTGGGGCATCTCCGACGCAGAGACCCAGTACTTC
. | . | TRBJ2-3 | TRBV7-3 | CASSLMGGSQDTQYF | TGTGCCAGCAGCTTAATGGGTGGTTCTCAAGATACGCAGTATTTT
TRBD1 | . | TRBJ2-3 | TRBV5-5 | CASSLGEWDRVTDTQYF | TGTGCCAGCAGCTTGGGGGAGTGGGACAGGGTGACAGATACGCAGTATTTT
. | many | TRBJ2-1 | TRBV20-1 | CSARPRNEQFF | TGCAGTGCGCGCCCCCGCAATGAGCAGTTCTTC
. | . | TRBJ2-5 | TRBV5-1 | CASTQDRNQETQYF | TGCGCCAGCACTCAAGACAGGAACCAAGAGACCCAGTACTTC
. | . | TRBJ2-2 | TRBV24-1 | CATSHSRTGELFF | TGTGCCACCAGTCACAGCCGGACCGGGGAGCTGTTTTTT
. | many | TRBJ2-1 | TRBV20-1 | CGSRRRSYNEQFF | TGCGGATCTAGGCGTAGGTCCTACAATGAGCAGTTCTTC
. | . | TRBJ1-5 | TRBV10-2 | CATGLGNSNQPQHF | TGCGCCACCGGCTTGGGAAATAGCAATCAGCCCCAGCATTTT
. | . | TRBJ2-3 | TRBV5-1 | CASSGSRSNTDTQYF | TGCGCCAGCAGCGGAAGCAGATCAAACACAGATACGCAGTATTTT
. | . | TRBJ2-1 | TRBV21-1 | CASSKAGGHEQFF | TGTGCCAGCAGCAAAGCCGGGGGACATGAGCAGTTCTTC
TRBD2 | many | TRBJ2-5 | TRBV7-7 | CASSSRLAGDETQYF | TGTGCCAGCAGCTCCCGACTAGCGGGGGACGAGACCCAGTACTTC
. | few | TRBJ1-1 | TRBV4-3 | CASSQDLGGTEAFF | TGCGCCAGCAGCCAAGATCTGGGCGGCACTGAAGCTTTCTTT
. | many | TRBJ2-5 | TRBV20-1 | CSAIRAGIQETQYF | TGCAGTGCTATACGGGCAGGGATACAAGAGACCCAGTACTTC
. | . | TRBJ2-5 | TRBV3-1 | CASGRPHRTETQYF | TGTGCCAGCGGCCGTCCACATCGAACAGAGACCCAGTACTTC
. | few | TRBJ1-1 | TRBV5-1 | CASSLERTWQGGTEAFF | TGCGCCAGCAGCTTAGAACGTACCTGGCAGGGCGGAACTGAAGCTTTCTTT
. | many | TRBJ2-3 | TRBV7-8 | CASSLGGTLSTDTQYF | TGTGCCAGCAGCTTAGGGGGGACATTAAGCACAGATACGCAGTATTTT
. | . | TRBJ2-1 | TRBV20-1 | CSARVPGTGNEQFF | TGCAGTGCTAGAGTCCCCGGGACGGGGAATGAGCAGTTCTTC
. | few | TRBJ2-3 | TRBV9 | CASSVVPTDTQYF | TGTGCCAGCAGCGTAGTACCCACAGATACGCAGTATTTT